These 6 T cell receptor beta chains originate from one sample sequenced in a study of T and B cells in COVID-19 patients. From blood, roughly 240-550 ng of genomic DNA served as TRB template. Multiplex PCR with BIOMED2 TRB-A/B primer pools amplified TRB rearrangements. One entry per CDR3 protein results from TCRdb running MiXCR on the multiplex PCR reads. Found here are 7,000 to 9,500 distinct CDR3 sequences, around 25% of them singletons; the top ten hold about 6%. Sequencing was performed on blood. Source of these receptors: a human donor who had recovered from COVID-19.

The rearrangement joins TRBV19 to TRBJ2-3; TRBD2 agrees at 11 bases. CDR3 length: 14 residues. J gave up 8 bases and V 4 bases, and 5 bases lay outside the gene matches. The germline CDR1 and CDR2 sequences are LNHDA and SQIVND (reference sequence). The CDR3: CASSNSGRAGTQYF. CDR3 nucleotide sequence: TGTGCCAGTAGTAATAGCGGGAGGGCCGGTACGCAGTATTTT.

The CDR3 sequence: CSVEQGANYGYTF. For the CDR3, the DNA is TGCAGCGTTGAACAGGGGGCGAACTATGGCTACACCTTC. The J gene is TRBJ1-2, the V gene TRBV29-1, with 8 bases identical to TRBD1. J lost 2 bases, V lost 2 bases, and 1 base had no gene match. Looked up from germline, CDR1 is SQVTM and CDR2 is ANQGSEA. The CDR3 spans 13 residues.

In its sample, this clonotype was seen many times. This chain uses TRBV6-2 or TRBV6-3 with TRBJ2-1, with D hard to call. V gave up 4 bases and J gave up 4 bases, with 8 bases separating them. This CDR3 region has 13 residues. CDR1 and CDR2 from the germline V gene are MNHEY and SVGEGT. The CDR3 DNA reads TGTGCCAGCAGTTCGCAGACGTACAATGAGCAGTTCTTC. Its translation is CASSSQTYNEQFF.

In its sample, this clonotype was seen a few times. The V gene is TRBV20-1, the J gene TRBJ1-4; D gene uncertain. This CDR3 is 13 amino acids long. Trimming cost V 4 bases and J 3 bases, with 9 bases left between them. CDR1 and CDR2 (germline): DFQATT, SNEGSKA (reference sequence). Here the CDR3 DNA reads TGCAGTGCTATAGACGGACCTAATGAAAAACTGTTTTTT. It translates to CSAIDGPNEKLFF.

V and J are TRBV2 and TRBJ2-1; no firm D call. CDR1 and CDR2 from the germline V gene are SNHLY and FYNNEI. The CDR3 runs 12 residues. V gave up 3 bases and J gave up 4 bases, with 4 bases separating them. CDR3 sequence reads: CASSEVYNEQFF. The CDR3 DNA reads TGTGCCAGCAGTGAGGTATACAATGAGCAGTTCTTC.

This clonotype is classed as medium-sized. The gene calls are TRBV27 and TRBJ2-7; 9 bases agree with TRBD1. V shed 4 bases, J shed 1 base, and the junction held 5 bases outside the gene matches. CDR3 length equals 15 residues. CDR1 is MNHEY and CDR2 is SMNVEV in the germline V gene (reference sequence). The CDR3 protein is CASSSTGTGSYEQYF. CDR3 DNA: TGTGCCAGCAGTTCTACCGGGACAGGGTCCTACGAGCAGTACTTC.